These T cell receptor beta chains were read from a single sample in a study of radiotherapy plus CTLA-4 blockade in lung cancer. The repertoire was sequenced with immunoSEQ multiplex PCR; TCRdb's copy has only in-frame clones and lacks some. There are roughly 100,000 clones in the sample; more than 75% occur only once, and 2% to 3% lies in the top ten. Source: peripheral blood, taken from a patient treated with radiotherapy plus ipilimumab. The receptors derive from a human donor with non-small cell lung cancer that progressed on radiotherapy plus ipilimumab. Some clones in this sample may be carry-over from other donors' samples. The CDR3 runs from the conserved cysteine through the conserved F or W. Fields, in order: V gene, clone size, D gene, J gene, CDR3 length, CDR3 protein, CDR3 DNA. The D gene is left open where the match is weak. Only some rows state a clone size, as once, few, many or a class for expanded clones.

v_gene: TRBV5-4; abundance: -; d_gene: TRBD2; j_gene: TRBJ2-2; len: 17; CDR3aa: CASSLLLSGANTGELFF; CDR3nt: TGTGCCAGCAGCTTGCTTCTGAGCGGGGCGAACACCGGGGAGCTGTTTTTT
v_gene: TRBV5-1; abundance: few; d_gene: TRBD2; j_gene: TRBJ2-2; len: 17; CDR3aa: CASSFPFGGVNTGELFF; CDR3nt: TGCGCCAGCAGCTTCCCATTTGGGGGGGTGAACACCGGGGAGCTGTTTTTT
v_gene: TRBV4-2; abundance: once; d_gene: -; j_gene: TRBJ1-1; len: 13; CDR3aa: CASSHLEDTEAFF; CDR3nt: TGTGCCAGCAGCCACCTTGAGGACACTGAAGCTTTCTTT
v_gene: TRBV5-1; abundance: -; d_gene: TRBD2; j_gene: TRBJ2-1; len: 16; CDR3aa: CASSVAGRLPYNEQFF; CDR3nt: TGCGCCAGCAGCGTAGCGGGGAGACTGCCTTACAATGAGCAGTTCTTC
v_gene: TRBV5-1; abundance: -; d_gene: TRBD1; j_gene: TRBJ1-5; len: 16; CDR3aa: CASSPGTGGGLQPQHF; CDR3nt: TGCGCCAGCAGCCCAGGGACAGGGGGCGGCCTTCAGCCCCAGCATTTT
v_gene: TRBV15; abundance: -; d_gene: -; j_gene: TRBJ1-5; len: 13; CDR3aa: CATRGNSNQPQHF; CDR3nt: TGTGCCACCAGAGGTAATAGCAATCAGCCCCAGCATTTT
v_gene: TRBV7-2; abundance: -; d_gene: TRBD1; j_gene: TRBJ1-1; len: 14; CDR3aa: CASSLAGQGVEAFF; CDR3nt: TGTGCCAGCAGCTTAGCTGGACAGGGGGTAGAAGCTTTCTTT
v_gene: TRBV2; abundance: -; d_gene: TRBD1; j_gene: TRBJ2-2; len: 16; CDR3aa: CASSEVTGARTGELFF; CDR3nt: TGTGCCAGCAGTGAAGTTACAGGGGCGAGGACCGGGGAGCTGTTTTTT
v_gene: TRBV6-1; abundance: -; d_gene: -; j_gene: TRBJ1-2; len: 13; CDR3aa: CASSESGVYGYTF; CDR3nt: TGTGCCAGCAGTGAAAGTGGGGTTTATGGCTACACCTTC
v_gene: TRBV7-2; abundance: -; d_gene: -; j_gene: TRBJ1-5; len: 14; CDR3aa: CASSLRDSGQPQHF; CDR3nt: TGTGCCAGCAGCTTACGGGACTCAGGTCAGCCCCAGCATTTT
v_gene: TRBV28; abundance: -; d_gene: -; j_gene: TRBJ1-2; len: 15; CDR3aa: CASSSPGFPNYGYTF; CDR3nt: TGTGCCAGCAGTTCCCCGGGGTTCCCTAACTATGGCTACACCTTC
v_gene: TRBV27; abundance: -; d_gene: TRBD2; j_gene: TRBJ2-7; len: 16; CDR3aa: CASSLQAGDPLYEQYF; CDR3nt: TGTGCCAGCAGTTTACAAGCGGGGGATCCTTTATACGAGCAGTACTTC
v_gene: TRBV6-4; abundance: once; d_gene: -; j_gene: TRBJ1-2; len: 13; CDR3aa: CASSGGGDYGYTF; CDR3nt: TGTGCCAGCAGTGGAGGAGGGGACTATGGCTACACCTTC
v_gene: TRBV6-5; abundance: -; d_gene: -; j_gene: TRBJ2-7; len: 15; CDR3aa: CASTPSSLNLYEQYF; CDR3nt: TGTGCCAGCACCCCCAGTTCACTTAACTTATACGAGCAGTACTTC
v_gene: TRBV5-4; abundance: -; d_gene: -; j_gene: TRBJ2-7; len: 15; CDR3aa: CASSSPAARADEQYF; CDR3nt: TGTGCCAGCAGCTCACCGGCGGCCAGGGCCGACGAGCAGTACTTC
v_gene: TRBV5-1; abundance: few; d_gene: TRBD1; j_gene: TRBJ1-6; len: 13; CDR3aa: CASGLRQGSPLHF; CDR3nt: TGCGCCAGCGGGTTAAGACAGGGGTCCCCCCTCCACTTT